The 17 T cell receptor beta chains below all came from one sample that was sequenced in a study of post-analysis software for immune sequencing data. Study results and caveats: About 5 TRBV segments were significantly more frequent in patients than in controls. TRBV5-6, TRBV5-1 and TRBV20-1 were among these segments.

These TCRs' antigens remain unknown. Prepared TCR beta cDNA libraries contained unique molecular identifiers. MiXCR was run by TCRdb on the PCR reads, yielding one entry per CDR3 protein. In the table there are a few hundred thousand distinct CDR3 sequences, roughly 30% of which are singletons. The sequenced material came from blood. The source of these receptors is a girl under 18 with multiple sclerosis.

V usage is TRBV15 and J usage is TRBJ1-4; weak D call: TRBD1 (5 bases). V was cut by 0 bases and J by 8 bases, with 16 bases left in between. The CDR3 covers 16 residues. CDR1 LNHNV and CDR2 YYDKDF come from the germline V gene (reference sequence). CDR3 in DNA: TGTGCCACCAGCAGAGAACCATTTAGCCCAGGGGAAAAACTGTTTTTT. Its protein product is CATSREPFSPGEKLFF.

This clonotype was detected a few times. The chain joins TRBV12-3 or TRBV12-4 to TRBJ1-2; the D is unclear. The V end was cut by 2 bases, the J end by 8 bases, with 12 bases between. The CDR3 length is 13 residues. The CDR3 sequence: CASSLSRGRGYTF. The CDR3 DNA reads as TGTGCCAGCAGTTTATCTCGGGGTCGGGGCTACACCTTC.

This chain joins TRBV20-1 and TRBJ1-2; D may be TRBD1 (5 bases). The CDR3 is made up of 15 amino acids. Trimming removed 0 bases at V and 8 bases at J, with 19 bases between. Germline values: CDR1 DFQATT, CDR2 SNEGSKA (reference sequence). In DNA form, the CDR3 reads TGCAGTGCTAGAGAGGGGCGGGGCTCCGCCAACGGCTACACCTTC. Translating gives CSAREGRGSANGYTF.

The chain links TRBV6-5 to TRBJ2-5; D gene ambiguous. Germline CDR1 and CDR2: MNHEY and SVGAGI. This CDR3 has 14 amino acids. Trimming removed 7 bases at V and 2 bases at J, with 14 bases between. The CDR3 spells CASTVSALQETQYF. DNA of the CDR3: TGTGCCAGCACCGTCTCGGCGTTACAAGAGACCCAGTACTTC.

This clonotype turned up a few times. V and J are TRBV6-5 and TRBJ2-7; maybe TRBD2 (5 bases). Germline V lookup: CDR1 MNHEY, CDR2 SVGAGI. CDR3 length: 16 residues. V lost 2 bases and J lost 4, with 18 bases in between. CDR3 residues: CASSYREPRSGYEQYF. CDR3 in DNA: TGTGCCAGCAGTTACAGGGAGCCTCGTTCGGGTTACGAGCAGTACTTC.

The chain links TRBV9 to TRBJ1-2; TRBD1 aligns across 8 bases. Germline CDR1 and CDR2: SGDLS and YYNGEE. With V trimmed by 0 bases and J by 8 bases, 6 bases remained unmatched. The CDR3 runs 14 residues. CDR3 nucleotides: TGTGCCAGCAGCGTAGATCAGGGGGCGCGGGGCTACACCTTC. It is translated as CASSVDQGARGYTF.

A few counts support this clonotype. This chain connects TRBV20-1 to TRBJ1-5; weak D call: TRBD1 (5 bases). V was shortened by 3 bases and J by 7 bases, with 19 bases between the two germline ends. CDR3 length: 15 residues. CDR1 and CDR2 from the germline V gene are DFQATT and SNEGSKA (reference sequence). CDR3: CSASYGARERQPQHF. CDR3 bases: TGCAGTGCTAGTTATGGGGCCAGAGAGAGACAGCCCCAGCATTTT.

With regard to this clonotype: Sequence at one end of the junction differs from germline and may be a read error. The chain has TRBV28 and TRBJ2-4; the D gene could be TRBD1 or TRBD2 (5 bases each). The CDR3 runs to 15 residues. The germline gives CDR1 MDHEN, CDR2 SYDVKM. CDR3 coding DNA: TGTGCCGGCAGCCCCGTGGGGGACCGAAAAAACATTCAGTACTTC. As protein: CAGSPVGDRKNIQYF.

This chain uses TRBV7-2 with TRBJ2-2; D may be TRBD2 (6 bases). The CDR3 totals 13 residues. The germline gives CDR1 SGHTA, CDR2 FQGNSA. V was pared by 2 bases and J by 8 bases, with 9 bases between. CDR3 amino acids: CASSLMAGGELFF. Here the CDR3 DNA reads TGTGCCAGCAGCTTAATGGCGGGAGGGGAGCTGTTTTTT.

Worth noting for this clonotype: This clone may be a read error of a much larger clone one base away. V gene TRBV7-6 combines with J gene TRBJ2-1; D is uncertain. The CDR3 runs to 11 residues. The ends were cut back, 2 bases at V and 12 bases at J, with 8 bases in the middle. Germline V gives CDR1 SGHVS, CDR2 FNYEAQ. In DNA, the CDR3 is TGTGCCAGCAGCTTAAGGGATGGGCAGTTCTTC. It encodes CASSLRDGQFF.

Concerning this clonotype: A much larger clone differs by one base, so this may be a read error. The chain links TRBV28 to TRBJ2-5, with D perhaps TRBD2 (7 bases). With 7 bases removed from V and 3 bases from J, the gap between germline ends came to 12 bases. The germline gives CDR1 MDHEN, CDR2 SYDVKM. CDR3 size: 13 residues. CDR3 coding DNA: TGTGCCAGCACCTTAGGGGGGGAAGAGACCCAGTACTTC. This translates into CASTLGGEETQYF.

This clonotype turned up a few times. The rearrangement joins TRBV7-2 to TRBJ2-7, with 7 bases matching TRBD1. The CDR3 totals 14 residues. Trimming at V came to 5 bases and at J to 4 bases, leaving 8 bases not matched to a gene. Germline CDR1 reads SGHTA; CDR2 reads FQGNSA. The CDR3 nucleotides are TGTGCCAGCAGCCATACAGGGGTTGGGTACGAGCAGTACTTC. Residues: CASSHTGVGYEQYF.

This clonotype was seen more than once but under ten times. J is TRBJ2-1 and V is TRBV7-3, with D possibly being TRBD2 (7 bases). CDR3 size: 15 residues. Germline values: CDR1 SGHTA, CDR2 FQGTGA. V was pared by 2 bases and J by 10 bases, with 18 bases between. In DNA form, the CDR3 reads TGTGCCAGCAGCTTAGGAGGGGGGGGCGATCGGGAGCAGTTCTTC. It encodes CASSLGGGGDREQFF.

The chain combines TRBV24-1 with TRBJ2-1, with a possible D match to TRBD2 (7 bases). Trimming shortened V by 2 bases and J by 6 bases, and 16 bases separated the two germline ends. There are 16 residues in the CDR3. The germline V gene encodes CDR1 KGHDR and CDR2 SFDVKD. The CDR3 region has the DNA TGTGCCACCAGTGATTCTCAAGGGGGGGTCTTCAATGAGCAGTTCTTC. Encoded protein: CATSDSQGGVFNEQFF.

The V and J genes are TRBV4-3 and TRBJ1-2, with D tentatively TRBD1 (5 bases). In germline, CDR1 is LGHNA, CDR2 YSLEER. V lost 0 bases to trimming and J lost 9 bases, with 11 bases between them. This CDR3 has 13 amino acids. DNA of the CDR3: TGCGCCAGCAGCCAAGAGTGGGGGATCAGCTACACCTTC. It translates to CASSQEWGISYTF.

The chain has TRBV4-1 and TRBJ2-4; no definite D call. The CDR3 is made up of 16 amino acids. Trimming took 1 base from V and 0 from J, leaving 10 bases between them. CDR1 is MGHRA and CDR2 is YSYEKL in the germline V gene. The CDR3 is CASSQGSLLAKNIQYF. As DNA, the CDR3 is TGCGCCAGCAGCCAAGGGAGTCTTCTAGCCAAAAACATTCAGTACTTC.

This chain links TRBV5-1 with TRBJ1-2; D is uncertain. The CDR3 spans 13 residues. V was clipped by 0 bases and J by 5 bases, with 8 bases between them. CDR1 and CDR2 (germline): SGHRS, YFSETQ. The CDR3 region has the DNA TGCGCCAGCAGCTTGGTTGCCGAGTATGGCTACACCTTC. Translating it yields CASSLVAEYGYTF.